A selection of T cell receptor beta chains follows, all from one sample in a study of T-cell memory formation after mild COVID-19. TCRdb re-analysed the 5' RACE reads in MiXCR, keeping a single row per CDR3 protein. The sample has about 140,000 distinct CDR3 sequences, approximately 26% seen once. The specimen sequenced was PBMCs or a T cell subset sorted from them (not recorded which). The receptors stem from an adult woman who had mild COVID-19 (a few samples of this study predate the infection). Cell type and time point are not known. Each CDR3 is given with its conserved first and last residue. A D gene is named only where the DNA matches it firmly. Size values are once, few and many counts, or a class for expanded clones, and some rows have none.

j_call | clone_size | d_call | v_call | cdr3_aa | cdr3_nt
TRBJ2-3 | NA | TRBD2 | TRBV7-9 | CASSPNLSGEEDTQYF | TGTGCCAGCAGCCCAAACCTTAGCGGGGAAGAAGATACGCAGTATTTT
TRBJ2-1 | NA | NA | TRBV11-2 | CASSLTGEAYNEQFF | TGTGCCAGCAGCTTAACGGGAGAAGCCTACAATGAGCAGTTCTTC
TRBJ2-1 | few | NA | TRBV12-3/TRBV12-4 | CASSFWAGDNEQFF | TGTGCCAGCAGTTTCTGGGCAGGGGACAATGAGCAGTTCTTC
TRBJ2-6 | NA | TRBD2 | TRBV11-2 | CASSPGRAGANVLTF | TGTGCCAGCAGCCCCGGGAGGGCGGGGGCCAACGTCCTGACTTTC
TRBJ2-7 | NA | TRBD1 | TRBV9 | CASTPGVGGLYEQYF | TGTGCCAGCACCCCAGGGGTAGGGGGCTTATACGAGCAGTACTTC
TRBJ2-2 | few | NA | TRBV27 | CASNLDGTTGELFF | TGTGCCAGCAATCTTGATGGGACCACCGGGGAGCTGTTTTTT
TRBJ1-2 | NA | NA | TRBV7-9 | CASSLSNLVSKEAYGYTF | TGTGCCAGCAGCTTATCTAACCTTGTGAGCAAGGAGGCCTATGGCTACACCTTC
TRBJ1-2 | few | NA | TRBV7-9 | CASSLDRQYYGYTF | TGTGCCAGCAGCCTAGACAGGCAATACTATGGCTACACCTTC
TRBJ2-3 | once | NA | TRBV5-5 | CASSLAAGTDTQYF | TGTGCCAGTTCCCTAGCTGCTGGTACAGATACGCAGTATTTT
TRBJ2-1 | NA | NA | TRBV20-1 | CSARDVGHWGEQFF | TGCAGTGCTAGAGATGTGGGGCATTGGGGGGAGCAGTTCTTC
TRBJ2-7 | NA | NA | TRBV6-2/TRBV6-3 | CASSYGGPYEQYF | TGTGCCAGCAGTTACGGGGGCCCCTACGAGCAGTACTTC
TRBJ2-7 | NA | NA | TRBV7-9 | CASSSTGQSYEQYF | TGTGCCAGCAGCTCGACCGGACAGAGCTACGAGCAGTACTTC
TRBJ2-7 | few | TRBD2 | TRBV19 | CASSTGTSGINTYEQYF | TGTGCCAGTAGTACCGGGACTAGCGGAATAAACACCTACGAGCAGTACTTC
TRBJ1-4 | NA | TRBD1 | TRBV20-1 | CSARPVIRTGNTKKLFF | TGCAGTGCTAGACCCGTGATTAGGACAGGGAATACGAAAAAGCTGTTTTTT
TRBJ2-3 | few | TRBD2 | TRBV7-9 | CASSSARAGVGDTQYF | TGTGCCAGCAGCTCCGCCAGAGCGGGAGTTGGAGATACGCAGTATTTT
TRBJ1-1 | few | TRBD1 | TRBV9 | CASSDPHTGGTEAFF | TGTGCCAGCAGCGACCCTCACACAGGGGGGACTGAAGCTTTCTTT
TRBJ1-2 | NA | TRBD1 | TRBV7-3 | CASSSGGADGYTF | TGTGCCAGCAGCTCAGGGGGCGCGGATGGCTACACCTTC
TRBJ2-1 | NA | NA | TRBV9 | CASSVTLGDEQFF | TGTGCCAGCAGCGTAACCCTTGGTGATGAGCAGTTCTTC
TRBJ2-1 | NA | NA | TRBV24-1 | CATSVAYNEQFF | TGTGCCACCAGTGTGGCGTACAATGAGCAGTTCTTC
TRBJ1-1 | NA | NA | TRBV29-1 | CSVEGQLDTEAFF | TGCAGCGTTGAAGGACAGTTGGACACTGAAGCTTTCTTT
TRBJ2-1 | many | NA | TRBV7-9 | CASSFPYNEQFF | TGTGCCAGCAGCTTCCCCTACAATGAGCAGTTCTTC
TRBJ1-2 | NA | NA | TRBV6-2/TRBV6-3 | CASSSRTVNRDGYTF | TGTGCCAGCAGTTCCAGGACAGTCAATCGAGATGGCTACACCTTC
TRBJ2-5 | few | NA | TRBV4-3 | CASSQVLGEEETQYF | TGCGCCAGCAGCCAAGTCCTCGGGGAGGAAGAGACCCAGTACTTC